These T cell receptor beta chains were read from a single sample in a study of blood T cell repertoires in COVID-19. Generated by immunoSEQ multiplex PCR, the TCRdb table keeps only in-frame clones and is missing some. Found here are about 80,000 clones, about four fifths of them singletons; the top ten hold around 12%. Sample: peripheral blood. These receptors were taken from a woman in her thirties or forties with active or convalescent COVID-19. Both conserved end residues are part of each CDR3. A D gene is named only where the DNA matches it firmly. Some rows mark clone size as missing; the rest say once, few, many or name a class of expanded clone.

abundance | j_gene | v_gene | d_gene | CDR3nt | CDR3aa
. | TRBJ1-2 | TRBV19 | . | TGTGCCAGTCACAGTGGAGGAGGATATGGCTACACCTTC | CASHSGGGYGYTF
. | TRBJ1-6 | TRBV28 | TRBD1 | TGTGCCAGTGGGACAGGGGGATTATCGGACCACTTT | CASGTGGLSDHF
. | TRBJ1-3 | TRBV4-3 | . | TGCGCCAGCAGCCAAGATGGAGCGACAGGCTTCGGGCCCATATATTTT | CASSQDGATGFGPIYF
. | TRBJ2-2 | TRBV10-2 | TRBD2 | TGCGCCAGCAGTCGGACTAGCGTCCCCGGGGAGCTGTTTTTT | CASSRTSVPGELFF
. | TRBJ2-5 | TRBV7-3 | . | TGTGCCAGCAGCTTAACCCGGCAAGAGACCCAGTACTTC | CASSLTRQETQYF
. | TRBJ2-3 | TRBV30 | TRBD1 | TGTGCCTGGAACTCCGGGACAGGGACAGATACGCAGTATTTT | CAWNSGTGTDTQYF
. | TRBJ2-5 | TRBV9 | . | TGTGCCAGCAGCGTAGCTATGGGGCCCCCACAAGAGACCCAGTACTTC | CASSVAMGPPQETQYF
. | TRBJ1-5 | TRBV5-1 | . | TGCGCCAGCAGCTTGGACGTCGGTCAGCCCCAGCATTTT | CASSLDVGQPQHF
. | TRBJ2-2 | TRBV10-3 | TRBD2 | TGTGCCATCAGTGATTTGGCGGGGGGCACCGGGGAGCTGTTTTTT | CAISDLAGGTGELFF
. | TRBJ1-2 | TRBV4-1 | TRBD1 | TGCGCCAGTCCTATCAGGGGGTTAAGGAACTATGGCTACACCTTC | CASPIRGLRNYGYTF
. | TRBJ1-1 | TRBV4-2 | . | TGTGCCAGCAGCCAAGGTAGCGAGGGACTCCTGGATATGAACACTGAAGCTTTCTTT | CASSQGSEGLLDMNTEAFF
few | TRBJ2-7 | TRBV7-7 | TRBD1 | TGTGCCAGCAGCCCGGGGACAGGGGGTAGCGAGCAGTACTTC | CASSPGTGGSEQYF
. | TRBJ1-4 | TRBV5-1 | TRBD1 | TGCGCCAGCAGCTTCAGACAGGGGCCCGCAACTAATGAAAAACTGTTTTTT | CASSFRQGPATNEKLFF
few | TRBJ2-3 | TRBV9 | TRBD1 | TGTGCCAGCAGCCCGGGACAGGGAACAGATACGCAGTATTTT | CASSPGQGTDTQYF
. | TRBJ2-7 | TRBV11-3 | . | TGTGCCAGCAGCACCCGCTCGGGCTACGAGCAGTACTTC | CASSTRSGYEQYF
. | TRBJ1-2 | TRBV7-6 | TRBD1 | TGTGCCAGCAGCGGGGACAGGGGGCTCGACTACACCTTC | CASSGDRGLDYTF
. | TRBJ1-2 | TRBV7-2 | . | TGTGCCAGCAGCCCCGGGTCCGACTATGGCTACACCTTC | CASSPGSDYGYTF
. | TRBJ1-2 | TRBV5-6 | . | TGTGCCAGCAGCAAAGTCCAAGGGGGAAGTCGCTACACCTTC | CASSKVQGGSRYTF
. | TRBJ1-4 | TRBV18 | TRBD1 | TGTGCCAGCTCACCTCGCTCCGGGACAGGGATAGAAAAACTGTTTTTT | CASSPRSGTGIEKLFF
. | TRBJ2-7 | TRBV28 | . | TGTGCCAGCAGTCCCAGGGCGCTAGTCGGCGAGCAGTACTTC | CASSPRALVGEQYF
. | TRBJ2-3 | TRBV5-4 | TRBD2 | TGTGCCAGCAGCAAGACTAGCGGGGGTTTAGATACGCAGTATTTT | CASSKTSGGLDTQYF
. | TRBJ2-7 | TRBV11-1 | TRBD1 | TGTGCCAGCAGCTCCGGGACAGGGGGGTCCTACGAGCAGTACTTC | CASSSGTGGSYEQYF
. | TRBJ2-7 | TRBV5-1 | TRBD1 | TGCGCCAGCAGCTCGGGACAGGGGACCTACGAGCAGTACTTC | CASSSGQGTYEQYF
. | TRBJ1-4 | TRBV6-5 | TRBD1 | TGTGCCAGCAGGGGGGGACAGCTTAATGAAAAACTGTTTTTT | CASRGGQLNEKLFF
. | TRBJ2-7 | TRBV28 | TRBD1 | TGTGCCAGCCGAATCCAGACAGGGGGCTGGTACGAGCAGTACTTC | CASRIQTGGWYEQYF
. | TRBJ2-1 | TRBV7-2 | TRBD2 | TGTGCCAGCAGCCTCACAGCGGGAGTGGGCGAGCAGTTCTTC | CASSLTAGVGEQFF